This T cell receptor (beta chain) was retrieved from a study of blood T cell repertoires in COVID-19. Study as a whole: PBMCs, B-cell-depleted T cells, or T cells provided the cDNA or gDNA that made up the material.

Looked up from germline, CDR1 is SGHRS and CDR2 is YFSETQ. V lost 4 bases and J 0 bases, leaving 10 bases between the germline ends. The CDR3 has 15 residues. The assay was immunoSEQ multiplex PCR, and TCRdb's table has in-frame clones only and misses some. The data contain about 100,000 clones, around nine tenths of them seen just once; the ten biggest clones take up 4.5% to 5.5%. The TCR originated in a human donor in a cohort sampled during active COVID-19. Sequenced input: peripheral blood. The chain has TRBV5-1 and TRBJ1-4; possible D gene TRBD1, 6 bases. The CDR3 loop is CASSTTGTTNEKLFF. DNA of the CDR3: TGCGCCAGCAGCACCACAGGGACAACTAATGAAAAACTGTTTTTT.